This T cell receptor (beta chain) was found in a study of monozygotic twins with inflammatory bowel disease. In regard to this clonotype: The antigen is undetermined.

CDR3 length: 13 residues. Germline CDR1 reads MNHEY; CDR2 reads SVGAGI. Study-wide findings and caveats: Repertoire similarity matched across concordant and discordant twins, perhaps owing to limited power. Among IBD patients, fewer clonotypes were shared with others than among healthy twins, especially with disease activity.

One entry per CDR3 protein, without DNA, is what TCRdb gives after re-calling the 5' RACE reads. This sample's table has 300,000 to 400,000 distinct CDR3 sequences. This chain joins TRBV6-5 and TRBJ1-2; TCRdb lists TRBD1, though no DNA is available to test this call. The source is a human donor with ulcerative colitis or Crohn's disease, or a healthy co-twin of an affected twin (not recorded which). The sample taken for sequencing was blood. The CDR3 loop is CASSKDRDYGYTF.